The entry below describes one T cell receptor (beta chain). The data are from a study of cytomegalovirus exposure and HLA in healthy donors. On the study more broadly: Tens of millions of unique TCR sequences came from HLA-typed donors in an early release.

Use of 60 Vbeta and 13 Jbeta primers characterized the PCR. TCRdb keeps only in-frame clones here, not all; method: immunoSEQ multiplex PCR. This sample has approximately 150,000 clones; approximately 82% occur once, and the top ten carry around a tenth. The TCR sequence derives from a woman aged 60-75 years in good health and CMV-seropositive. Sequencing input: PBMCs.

Here the CDR3 reads CASSLLLEQYF. In DNA form, the CDR3 reads TGTGCCAGCAGCCTACTTCTCGAGCAGTACTTC. V is TRBV28 and J is TRBJ2-7, with D uncertain. From germline, CDR1 is MDHEN and CDR2 SYDVKM. This CDR3 has 11 amino acids. Trimming shortened V by 6 bases and J by 6 bases, and 9 bases separated the two germline ends. Combining the CDR3 with reference TRBV28 and TRBJ2-7 gives the whole variable domain DVKVTQSSRYLVKRTGEKVFLECVQDMDHENMFWYRQDPGLGLRLIYFSYDVKMKEKGDIPEGYSVSREKKERFSLILESASTNQTSMYLCASSLLLEQYFGPGTRLTVT.